This T cell receptor beta chain derives from a study of identical twins. This clonotype has a count of ten or more. A universal primer site was created by template switching, with the cDNA bearing unique molecular identifiers. TCRdb passed the 5' RACE reads through MiXCR, listing each CDR3 protein once. The sample lists about 690,000 distinct CDR3 sequences, around 20% occurring once. Trimming cost V 8 bases and J 0 bases, with 13 bases left between them. Per germline, CDR1 MNHEY and CDR2 SMNVEV (reference sequence). The CDR3 has 14 residues. The sample was also reused in another study, on T cells expressing NK-cell markers. From that report: Sequenced donors, eight in total, included seven who were HCMV-seropositive and one who was seronegative. Top CD8+ clonotypes included the dominant CD3+CD56+NKG2C+ clonotypes in several donors.

The specimen sequenced was PBMCs. The sequence was collected from a woman aged 18-29 years in good health. The chain couples TRBV27 to TRBJ1-1; D is uncertain. CDR3: CASRIRPLNTEAFF. The CDR3 nucleotides read TGTGCCAGCCGGATCAGGCCGTTGAACACTGAAGCTTTCTTT.